This T cell receptor beta chain was found in a study of T-cell memory formation after mild COVID-19. Study context: Across donors, TCR clusters were largely donor specific. Study observations and caveats: Balance between CD4 and CD8 was seen in clones contracting day 15 to 85, and a CD4+ lean was seen in later expanders.

This clonotype was observed at least ten times. What it recognizes is unknown. The V end was cut by 6 bases, the J end by 2 bases, with 8 bases between. Germline V gene lookup returns CDR1 MNHEY and CDR2 SVGAGI. The CDR3 extends over 13 amino acids. Barcoded TCR alpha and TCR beta cDNA libraries with UMIs came from 5'RACE using constant-segment primers. A single record per CDR3 protein comes from TCRdb applying MiXCR to the 5' RACE reads. The repertoire holds more than 100,000 distinct CDR3 sequences, with around 15% as singletons. This TCR came from a man younger than 35 who had mild COVID-19 (a few samples of this study predate the infection). Cell type and time point are not known. The chain couples TRBV6-5 to TRBJ2-1, with D unresolved. Sequenced input: PBMCs or a T cell subset sorted from them (not recorded which). The CDR3 region has the DNA TGTGCCAGCAGGGCTTCCGCCTACAATGAGCAGTTCTTC. Translated: CASRASAYNEQFF.